This T cell receptor (beta chain) was retrieved from a study of blood T cells in healthy people across ages. Study-wide points: Any conclusive comparison of naive versus antigen-experienced cells was prevented by using unsorted PBMCs. Greater diversity and more naive CD4+ cells were seen in long-lived donors than in aged donors.

Comment on this clonotype: The antigen is not known.

Next came a second PCR, run for roughly 6 to 11 cycles, which used a sample-barcoded 5' primer along with a J-beta primer mix. TCRdb reanalysed the 5' RACE reads using MiXCR and keeps one entry per CDR3 protein. This table has around 990,000 distinct CDR3 sequences, almost 25% appearing once. V was pared by 4 bases and J by 5 bases, with 8 bases between. CDR3 length: 12 residues. Germline assignment: CDR1 DFQATT and CDR2 SNEGSKA (reference sequence). The same sample was also used in a study of T cells of mothers and their children.

This sequence originates from a girl aged 2-10 years in good health. Sequenced material: blood. The rearrangement joins TRBV20-1 to TRBJ2-2; D is perhaps TRBD1 (6 bases). The CDR3 DNA is TGCAGTGCTACAGGGGAAACCGGGGAGCTGTTTTTT. Translated, it gives CSATGETGELFF.